This T cell receptor (beta chain) appears in the sequencing data of a study of blood T cell repertoires in COVID-19. As for the study in general: PBMCs, B-cell-depleted T cells, or T cells provided the cDNA or gDNA that made up the material.

Source study methods: It was from reference gene primer amplification that nucleated cell counts were estimated. Produced via immunoSEQ multiplex PCR; TCRdb's table is partial and in-frame only. The DNA was the basis for D and trimming; V, J and clone size are from that table. The sample shows approximately 78,000 clones, around four fifths of them seen only once. This clone has a handful of counts. Trimming cost V 2 bases and J 5 bases, with 10 bases left between them. The CDR3 has 13 amino acids. Germline values: CDR1 MNHEY, CDR2 SMNVEV (reference sequence). The sequence derives from a woman of 80 years or more with acute or convalescent COVID-19. The chain couples TRBV27 to TRBJ2-7; D is ambiguous. The specimen sequenced was peripheral blood. DNA for the CDR3: TGTGCCAGCAGTTTAAGCCGCATACACGAGCAGTACTTC. Translation gives CASSLSRIHEQYF.